This T cell receptor beta chain was sequenced in a study of T cell responses to AZD1222 COVID-19 vaccine. Regarding this clone: The antigen remains unidentified.

The study's findings and limits: The reported proportion of spike-specific TCRs targeting unmutated variant regions was nearly half. Baseline serology detected seropositivity in only six or seven AZD1222 recipients.

Germline V gene lookup returns CDR1 SGHRS and CDR2 YFSETQ. The ends were cut back, 3 bases at V and 7 bases at J, with 19 bases in the middle. The CDR3 loop spans 15 amino acids. The protocol was immunoSEQ multiplex PCR, while the TCRdb copy is restricted to in-frame clones and leaves out a portion. The sample yields some 88,000 clones, 90% seen once. The receptor's source is an adult who received the AZD1222 COVID-19 vaccine. Here the sequenced sample was peripheral blood, taken 28 days after the second AZD1222 dose. The chain carries TRBV5-1 and TRBJ1-1; D is possibly TRBD1 (5 bases). The CDR3 sequence is CASSSTLQEGIEAFF. The CDR3 bases are TGCGCCAGCAGCTCAACCTTACAAGAGGGGATTGAAGCTTTCTTT.